The 19 T cell receptor beta chains presented below share a single source sample, sequenced in a study of shared clonotypes between healthy human individuals. Produced via immunoSEQ multiplex PCR; TCRdb's table is partial and in-frame only. The profile shows 2 million to 2.5 million clones, just under 95% of them singletons. Sequenced input: naive CD4+ T cells from PBMCs. The sample's subset: CD45RA+ positively selected. The receptor set was obtained from a man aged 18 to 35 in good health. Some clones in this sample may be carry-over from other donors' samples.

The chain carries TRBV4-1 and TRBJ2-7, with D uncertain. The CDR3 extends over 14 amino acids. V was pared by 1 base and J by 3 bases, with 10 bases between. CDR1 is MGHRA, CDR2 YSYEKL, per germline. CDR3 nucleotides: TGCGCCAGCAGCCAAGTTAGATCGGGCTACGAGCAGTACTTC. Amino acid sequence: CASSQVRSGYEQYF.

This chain links TRBV7-2 with TRBJ2-7; D is uncertain. The CDR3 is made up of 15 amino acids. V was trimmed by 1 base and J by 2 bases, leaving 12 bases between them. Germline lookup yields CDR1 SGHTA and CDR2 FQGNSA. Written as DNA, the CDR3 is TGTGCCAGCAGCTTAGATATCTGGATACCCTACGAGCAGTACTTC. This sequence encodes CASSLDIWIPYEQYF.

The J gene is TRBJ1-2, the V gene TRBV5-6; D ambiguous. Germline CDR1 reads SGHDT; CDR2 reads YYEEEE. The CDR3 spans 15 residues. V was cut by 4 bases and J by 2 bases, with 15 bases left in between. The CDR3 DNA reads TGTGCCAGCAGCCACCGGGCGGGCGACAACTATGGCTACACCTTC. Amino acid sequence: CASSHRAGDNYGYTF.

The chain uses TRBV27 and TRBJ1-3; perhaps TRBD1 as D (6 bases). The V end lost 5 bases, the J end lost 4 bases, and 9 bases lay between the germline ends. This CDR3 comprises 13 residues. The germline V gene encodes CDR1 MNHEY and CDR2 SMNVEV (reference sequence). The CDR3 sequence: CASSRTEGNTIYF. CDR3 nucleotide sequence: TGTGCCAGCAGTAGGACAGAGGGAAACACCATATATTTT.

The chain is built from TRBV4-2 and TRBJ2-1; D may be TRBD2 (6 bases). The V gene lost 0 bases and the J gene lost 0 bases, with 12 bases spanning the gap. This CDR3 has 17 amino acids. Germline CDR1 reads LGHNA; CDR2 reads YNFKEQ. The CDR3 DNA sequence: TGTGCCAGCAGCCAAGATCCGGACGGGAGCTCCTACAATGAGCAGTTCTTC. Encoded protein: CASSQDPDGSSYNEQFF.

This clone was counted once. The rearrangement joins TRBV11-3 to TRBJ2-2; TRBD1 is a possible D gene (6 bases). The CDR3 has 14 residues. Germline CDR1 reads SGHNT; CDR2 reads YENEEA. The V and J ends lost 5 bases and 5 bases respectively, with 12 bases between them. The CDR3 loop reads CASSANTGTGELFF. For the CDR3, the DNA is TGTGCCAGCAGCGCAAACACAGGGACCGGGGAGCTGTTTTTT.

The J gene is TRBJ1-2, the V gene TRBV5-6; D gene uncertain. V gave up 0 bases and J gave up 8 bases, with 11 bases separating them. The CDR3 is 13 amino acids. Germline CDR1 reads SGHDT; CDR2 reads YYEEEE. The CDR3, as DNA: TGTGCCAGCAGCTTGGGCCGAATAGGGGGCTACACCTTC. As protein: CASSLGRIGGYTF.

Comments on this clone: Other DNA sequences in this specimen translate into the identical CDR3. This rearrangement joins TRBV6-6 to TRBJ2-7; D unresolved. V dropped 4 bases and J dropped 0 bases, with 7 bases sitting between them. Germline V gene lookup returns CDR1 MNHNY and CDR2 SVGAGI (reference sequence). This CDR3 region has 13 residues. The CDR3 region is CASSSAGSYEQYF. The DNA for the CDR3 is TGTGCCAGCAGTTCGGCCGGCTCCTACGAGCAGTACTTC.

This rearrangement joins TRBV28 to TRBJ1-1; D may be TRBD1 (6 bases). CDR3 length: 12 amino acids. The V gene's germline CDR1 is MDHEN and CDR2 SYDVKM. V lost 6 bases and J 8 bases, leaving 13 bases between the germline ends. Here the CDR3 DNA reads TGTGCCAGCAGCAAACTACAGGGAGAAGCTTTCTTT. Protein: CASSKLQGEAFF.

The chain recombines TRBV6-5 with TRBJ1-1; tentative D call: TRBD1 (5 bases). The CDR3 is 13 residues long. The germline CDR1 and CDR2 sequences are MNHEY and SVGAGI. The V end was cut by 6 bases, the J end by 3 bases, with 11 bases between. The CDR3 loop reads CASSQDTYTEAFF. CDR3 DNA sequence: TGTGCCAGCAGCCAGGACACATACACTGAAGCTTTCTTT.

The chain joins TRBV2 to TRBJ2-7, with TRBD2 matching 11 bases. Trimming cost V 7 bases and J 7 bases; bases outside gene matches: 6. This CDR3 region has 13 residues. Per germline, CDR1 SNHLY and CDR2 FYNNEI. CDR3 loop: CASKGLAAWEQYF. CDR3 coding DNA: TGTGCCAGCAAGGGACTAGCGGCGTGGGAGCAGTACTTC.

The chain is built from TRBV18 and TRBJ1-1; D may be TRBD1 (5 bases). The germline CDR1 and CDR2 sequences are KGHSH and LQKENI. The V end lost 1 base, the J end lost 4 bases, and 13 bases lay between the germline ends. The CDR3 length is 15 residues. DNA for the CDR3: TGTGCCAGCTCACCACGTCAGGGATCGGGCACTGAAGCTTTCTTT. It translates to CASSPRQGSGTEAFF.

V gene TRBV9 combines with J gene TRBJ2-3; D possibly corresponds to TRBD1 (5 bases). Germline loops: CDR1 SGDLS, CDR2 YYNGEE. This CDR3 is built from 15 residues. Trimming removed 0 bases from V and 2 bases from J, with 10 bases in between. This CDR3 reads CASSVAGHPTDTQYF. The CDR3 region has the DNA TGTGCCAGCAGCGTAGCAGGACACCCCACAGATACGCAGTATTTT.

V is TRBV19 and J is TRBJ1-5; 7 bases match TRBD1. The CDR3 contains 14 residues. The V segment lost 6 bases and the J segment 5 bases; nucleotides outside the gene matches: 7. CDR1 and CDR2 from the germline V gene are LNHDA and SQIVND (reference sequence). The CDR3 DNA reads TGTGCCAGTAGCGAGACAGGGTTCGATCAGCCCCAGCATTTT. Protein: CASSETGFDQPQHF.

The chain uses TRBV18 and TRBJ2-7; the match to TRBD1 covers 8 bases. CDR3 length: 13 amino acids. V shed 8 bases and J 4 bases; nucleotides not matched to a gene: 7. The germline CDR1 and CDR2 sequences are KGHSH and LQKENI. The CDR3, as DNA: TGTGCCAGCGGAGGACAGGGCCAGTACGAGCAGTACTTC. Translation: CASGGQGQYEQYF.

DNA of the CDR3: TGTGCCAGCAGCCAAACGGGACTAGCGGGAGAGGCAGATACGCAGTATTTT. It codes for CASSQTGLAGEADTQYF. V usage is TRBV4-2 and J usage is TRBJ2-3; 14 bases agree with TRBD2. This CDR3 region has 17 residues. V lost 2 bases to trimming and J lost 4 bases; unmatched junction nucleotides: 5. The germline V gene encodes CDR1 LGHNA and CDR2 YNFKEQ.

This chain connects TRBV6-6 to TRBJ1-2, with no clear D. Looked up from germline, CDR1 is MNHNY and CDR2 is SVGAGI (reference sequence). The CDR3 contains 15 residues. V was trimmed by 6 bases and J by 6 bases, leaving 20 bases between them. CDR3 protein: CASSQTTGLGDGYTF. The CDR3, as DNA: TGTGCCAGCAGCCAGACAACCGGGCTTGGGGATGGCTACACCTTC.

This clone has just a few counts. The rearrangement joins TRBV11-3 to TRBJ1-1; D possibly corresponds to TRBD1 (6 bases). The CDR3 covers 15 residues. Deletions cut 0 bases from V and 0 bases from J, with 8 bases between. CDR1 and CDR2 (germline): SGHNT, YENEEA. The chain's CDR3 is CASSLDGQMNTEAFF. Written as DNA, the CDR3 is TGTGCCAGCAGCTTAGATGGACAGATGAACACTGAAGCTTTCTTT. The entire variable domain, with the rest obtained from reference TRBV11-3 and TRBJ1-1, is as follows: EAGVVQSPRYKIIEKKQPVAFWCNPISGHNTLYWYLQNLGQGPELLIRYENEEAVDDSQLPKDRFSAERLKGVDSTLKIQPAELGDSAVYLCASSLDGQMNTEAFFGQGTRLTVV.

J is TRBJ1-1 and V is TRBV6-6, with TRBD1 matching over 11 bases. Germline trimming cut 5 bases from V and 6 bases from J; bases unmatched to any gene: 5. The length of the CDR3 is 14 residues. The V gene's germline CDR1 is MNHNY and CDR2 SVGAGI (reference sequence). The CDR3 here is CASSRDRGGAEAFF. The CDR3 nucleotides read TGTGCCAGCAGTAGGGACAGGGGGGGAGCTGAAGCTTTCTTT.